What follows are 15 T cell receptor beta chains derived from one specimen sequenced in a study of identical twins (dated by TCRdb to about 2016). Library prep was done by 5' RACE. Sequencing relied on an Illumina HiSeq 2000. Using fastp at Q25 and MiXCR, TCRdb reprocessed the public reads and kept productive beta chains. Every distinct CDR3 protein forms one entry, paired with its most common genes and DNA. For this sample there are roughly 470,000 distinct CDR3 sequences; roughly 13% appear just once. Of the sample, approximately 1% is held by the ten largest clones. The sample was also reused in another study, on yellow fever vaccine responses in identical twins.

The sample was CD4+ T cells sorted from blood. These receptors were collected from a young woman in good health.

This clonotype was picked up a small number of times. The CDR3 protein is CASSFSRPSNTGELFF. The DNA of the CDR3 is TGTGCCAGCAGTTTCTCGCGGCCCTCGAACACCGGGGAGCTGTTTTTT. The rearrangement links TRBV6-2 or TRBV6-3 to TRBJ2-2; D ambiguous. The CDR3 is 16 residues long. Trimming took off 4 bases at V and 0 bases at J, with 12 bases between the two ends. Germline CDR1 reads MNHEY; CDR2 reads SVGEGT.

The gene calls are TRBV4-2 and TRBJ2-5, with 14 nucleotides matching TRBD2. Trimming at V came to 6 bases and at J to 3 bases, leaving 3 bases not matched to a gene. Looked up from germline, CDR1 is LGHNA and CDR2 is YNFKEQ. The CDR3 has 15 residues. CDR3 nucleotides: TGTGCCAGCAGTTCGACTAGCGGGGGGGAAGAGACCCAGTACTTC. It encodes CASSSTSGGEETQYF.

At least ten counts were recorded for this clonotype. The chain joins TRBV25-1 to TRBJ2-3; 8 nucleotides align to TRBD2. The CDR3 is made up of 15 amino acids. CDR1 and CDR2 (germline): MGHDK, SYGVNS. J was trimmed by 5 bases and V by 2 bases; bases with no gene match: 6. The CDR3 DNA sequence: TGTGCCAGCAGTGAAGGGGCGGGAGGAAGAGATACGCAGTATTTT. As protein: CASSEGAGGRDTQYF.

This clonotype was seen only a few times. This chain joins TRBV5-1 and TRBJ2-1; TRBD1 matches 10 bases. CDR3 length: 14 residues. Trimming cost V 2 bases and J 13 bases; bases outside gene matches: 9. The germline gives CDR1 SGHRS, CDR2 YFSETQ. CDR3 bases: TGCGCCAGCAGCTTAGGGACAGGGGATGATGTACAGTTCTTC. It is translated as CASSLGTGDDVQFF.

This clonotype was recorded at least ten times. This sequence joins TRBV29-1 and TRBJ2-1; TRBD1 might be the D (6 bases). The CDR3 loop spans 11 amino acids. CDR1 is SQVTM and CDR2 is ANQGSEA in the germline V gene. V was clipped by 5 bases and J by 15 bases, with 17 bases between them. CDR3 DNA: TGCAGCGTTTACGTTACAGGGATATGGTTCTTC. Protein sequence: CSVYVTGIWFF.

There are many counts of this clonotype. The chain links TRBV18 to TRBJ1-1; no clear D. The V gene's germline CDR1 is KGHSH and CDR2 LQKENI. The germline V and J ends were trimmed by 0 bases and 8 bases, with 16 bases remaining between them. The CDR3 is made up of 15 amino acids. CDR3 region: CASSPPRSGEAEAFF. The CDR3 DNA follows: TGTGCCAGCTCACCACCAAGGTCAGGCGAGGCGGAAGCTTTCTTT.

J is TRBJ1-6 and V is TRBV4-1; 9 nucleotides align to TRBD1. Per the germline V gene, CDR1 is MGHRA and CDR2 is YSYEKL. V was pared by 4 bases and J by 5 bases, with 3 bases of the junction left unmatched. The CDR3 loop spans 15 amino acids. The CDR3 DNA sequence: TGCGCCAGCAGCCCTACAGGGGGCAATAATTCACCCCTCCACTTT. Translated: CASSPTGGNNSPLHF.

This clonotype was recorded a few times. The chain employs TRBV6-2 or TRBV6-3 and TRBJ2-5, with D tentatively TRBD1 or TRBD2 (7 bases each). This CDR3 has 15 amino acids. Germline CDR1 and CDR2: MNHEY and SVGEGT. Trimming stripped 5 bases from V and 2 bases from J, with 15 bases between. The CDR3 loop reads CASSARGGLQETQYF. The CDR3 DNA is TGTGCCAGCAGTGCCAGGGGGGGGTTGCAAGAGACCCAGTACTTC.

V and J are TRBV29-1 and TRBJ2-1; 7 nucleotides agree with TRBD2. Germline V gene data show CDR1 as SQVTM and CDR2 as ANQGSEA. Losses at the gene ends were 2 bases for V and 5 bases for J; bases not matched to a gene: 6. CDR3 length equals 14 residues. This chain's CDR3 is CSVEPAGTHNEQFF. The DNA of the CDR3 is TGCAGCGTTGAACCAGCGGGAACCCACAATGAGCAGTTCTTC.

This clonotype has just a few counts. This chain joins TRBV6-5 and TRBJ2-3; D is unresolved. Trimming cost V 3 bases and J 3 bases, with 13 bases left between them. From germline, CDR1 is MNHEY and CDR2 SVGAGI. The CDR3 is 15 amino acids. The CDR3 DNA sequence: TGTGCCAGCAGTTATACGGTCCTGGAGACAGATACGCAGTATTTT. It encodes CASSYTVLETDTQYF.

This clonotype was counted a few times. J is TRBJ2-1 and V is TRBV12-3 or TRBV12-4; TRBD1 aligns across 10 bases. V was pared by 3 bases and J by 4 bases, with 3 bases of the junction left unmatched. The CDR3 is 15 residues long. The CDR3, as DNA: TGTGCCAGCAGTTTCTGGACAGGGGGTTACAATGAGCAGTTCTTC. Translation gives CASSFWTGGYNEQFF.

The chain joins TRBV4-1 to TRBJ2-5; no clear D. V was trimmed by 2 bases and J by 0 bases, leaving 4 bases between them. There are 13 residues in the CDR3. CDR1 and CDR2 (germline): MGHRA, YSYEKL. CDR3 sequence reads: CASSQIHQETQYF. As DNA, the CDR3 is TGCGCCAGCAGCCAAATCCACCAAGAGACCCAGTACTTC.

This clonotype has just a few counts. In DNA form, the CDR3 reads TGCAGCATAAGGACAGGAGATCAGCCCCAGCATTTT. Translation: CSIRTGDQPQHF. This chain links TRBV29-1 with TRBJ1-5; TRBD1 agrees at 7 bases. The germline gives CDR1 SQVTM, CDR2 ANQGSEA. This CDR3 contains 12 residues. V gave up 8 bases and J gave up 5 bases; unmatched junction bases: 6.

The chain uses TRBV7-9 and TRBJ2-2, with no clear D. Trimming took off 5 bases at V and 7 bases at J, with 11 bases between the two ends. The CDR3 covers 13 residues. In germline, CDR1 is SEHNR, CDR2 FQNEAQ (reference sequence). The DNA for the CDR3 is TGTGCCAGCAGCCCACAGTTAGACGGGGAGCTGTTTTTT. As protein: CASSPQLDGELFF.

The chain has TRBV28 and TRBJ1-1, with a possible D match to TRBD1 (6 bases). This CDR3 is 13 amino acids long. V was trimmed by 1 base and J by 6 bases, leaving 9 bases between them. The germline CDR1 and CDR2 sequences are MDHEN and SYDVKM. The CDR3 sequence is CASSLFEGAEAFF. In DNA, the CDR3 is TGTGCCAGCAGTTTATTCGAGGGGGCTGAAGCTTTCTTT.